This T cell receptor beta chain was captured by sequencing in a study of cytomegalovirus exposure and HLA in healthy donors. For the study at large: Out of roughly 170 million T cells, an earlier analysis found around 120 million unique TCR beta sequences in total. Researchers found that under 90% of under 450 genotyped donors fell within the Caucasian-associated ancestry cluster. Study-level findings and limits: CMV serostatus alone was available as immune exposure information. V- and J-gene trimming of TCR beta was linked (in a later analysis) to a missense DCLRE1C variant.

Researchers ran the PCR with 60 Vbeta and 13 Jbeta primers. TCRdb's table, derived via immunoSEQ multiplex PCR, lists solely in-frame clones and lacks some. The sample consists of more than 95,000 clones, nearly 80% of them appearing once. A note on this clone: As yet, its antigen is unknown.

The specimen was PBMCs. The sequence was collected from a man younger than 45 in good health and CMV-seronegative.

CDR3 amino acids: CASSRGGGGPYNEQFF. The DNA for the CDR3 is TGTGCCAGCAGCCGAGGCGGGGGGGGGCCTTACAATGAGCAGTTCTTC. The rearrangement links TRBV4-2 to TRBJ2-1; TRBD2 matches at 9 bases. V lost 4 bases to trimming and J lost 4 bases; unmatched junction nucleotides: 8. The CDR3 totals 16 residues. Germline lookup yields CDR1 LGHNA and CDR2 YNFKEQ.